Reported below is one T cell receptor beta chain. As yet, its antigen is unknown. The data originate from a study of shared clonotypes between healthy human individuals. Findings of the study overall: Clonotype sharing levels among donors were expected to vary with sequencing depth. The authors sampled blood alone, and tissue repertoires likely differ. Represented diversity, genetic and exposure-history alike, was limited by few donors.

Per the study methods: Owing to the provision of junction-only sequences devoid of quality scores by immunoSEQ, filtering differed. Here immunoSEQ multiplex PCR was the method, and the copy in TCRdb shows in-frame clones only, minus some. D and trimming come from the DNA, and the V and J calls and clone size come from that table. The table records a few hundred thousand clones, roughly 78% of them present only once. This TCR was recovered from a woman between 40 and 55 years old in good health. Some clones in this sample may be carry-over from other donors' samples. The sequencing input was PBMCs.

CDR3 sequence: CASSLWQGSSNQPQHF. The CDR3 DNA sequence: TGTGCCAGCAGCTTGTGGCAGGGGAGTAGCAATCAGCCCCAGCATTTT. V usage is TRBV5-6 and J usage is TRBJ1-5, with a possible D match to TRBD1 (6 bases). V lost 1 base, J lost 0 bases, and 11 bases lay in between. The CDR3 length is 16 residues. Per the germline V gene, CDR1 is SGHDT and CDR2 is YYEEEE. The whole variable domain, filled in from reference TRBV5-6 and TRBJ1-5, reads DAGVTQSPTHLIKTRGQQVTLRCSPKSGHDTVSWYQQALGQGPQFIFQYYEEEERQRGNFPDRFSGHQFPNYSSELNVNALLLGDSALYLCASSLWQGSSNQPQHFGDGTRLSIL.